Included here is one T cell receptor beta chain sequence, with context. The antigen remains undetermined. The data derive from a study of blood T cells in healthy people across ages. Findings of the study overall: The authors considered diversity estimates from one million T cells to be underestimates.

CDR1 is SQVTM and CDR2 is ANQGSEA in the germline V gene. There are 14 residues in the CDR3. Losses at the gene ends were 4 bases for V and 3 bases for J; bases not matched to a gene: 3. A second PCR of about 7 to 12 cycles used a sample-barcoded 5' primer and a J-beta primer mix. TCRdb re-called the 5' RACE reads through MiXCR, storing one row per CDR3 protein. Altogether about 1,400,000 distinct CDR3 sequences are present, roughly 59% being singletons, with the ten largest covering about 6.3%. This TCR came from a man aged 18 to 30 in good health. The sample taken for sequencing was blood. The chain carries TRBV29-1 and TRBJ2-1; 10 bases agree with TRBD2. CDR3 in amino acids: CSVGASGSYNEQFF. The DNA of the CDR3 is TGCAGCGTTGGGGCTAGCGGGAGCTACAATGAGCAGTTCTTC.